The clone carrying this T cell receptor beta chain occurred many times. Its antigen is not known. These data are taken from a study of spatial heterogeneity in lung cancer. General study results and limits: Tracking of tumor mutation counts was seen in expanded intratumoral alpha and beta TCR counts. Among tumor T cells, estimated coverage was roughly 7% for alpha chains and around 13% for beta chains.

The germline V gene encodes CDR1 MNHEY and CDR2 SMNVEV (reference sequence). The CDR3 has 15 residues. V lost 6 bases and J 4 bases, leaving 18 bases between the germline ends. Using its own MiXCR run on the 5' RACE reads, TCRdb lists one record per CDR3 protein. Here the sample spans some 97,000 distinct CDR3 sequences, 4% to 4.5% being singletons. The time point denotes: sample taken at primary tumor resection. This TCR derives from a male donor with early-stage non-small cell lung cancer. The V call is TRBV27, the J call TRBJ2-5, with D perhaps TRBD1 (6 bases). Sequences were derived from lung tumor tissue, sampled at surgery. Written as DNA, the CDR3 is TGTGCCAGCAGCCAAACCAGGGGATGGCGAGAGACCCAGTACTTC. Protein sequence: CASSQTRGWRETQYF.